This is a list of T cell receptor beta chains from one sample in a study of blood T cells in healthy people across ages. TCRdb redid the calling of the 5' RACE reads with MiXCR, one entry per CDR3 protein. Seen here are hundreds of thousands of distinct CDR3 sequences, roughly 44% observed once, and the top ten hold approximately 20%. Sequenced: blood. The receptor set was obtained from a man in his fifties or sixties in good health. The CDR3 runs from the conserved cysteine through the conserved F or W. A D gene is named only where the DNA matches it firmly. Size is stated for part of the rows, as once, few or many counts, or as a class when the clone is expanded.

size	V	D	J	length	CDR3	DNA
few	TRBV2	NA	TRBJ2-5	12	CASVGQQETQYF	TGTGCCAGCGTTGGACAACAAGAGACCCAGTACTTC
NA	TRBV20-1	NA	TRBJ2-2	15	CSALILDRLTGELFF	TGCAGTGCTTTAATCTTAGACAGACTCACCGGGGAGCTGTTTTTT
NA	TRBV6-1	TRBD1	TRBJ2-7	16	CASSEKIQGRKYEQYF	TGTGCCAGCAGTGAAAAAATACAGGGGCGCAAGTACGAGCAGTACTTC
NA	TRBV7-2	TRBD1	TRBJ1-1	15	CASRSRDSENTEAFF	TGTGCCAGCAGATCCCGGGACAGCGAGAACACTGAAGCTTTCTTT
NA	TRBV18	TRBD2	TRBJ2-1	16	CASSPERGKSYNEQFF	TGTGCCAGCTCTCCCGAGCGGGGGAAATCCTACAATGAGCAGTTCTTC
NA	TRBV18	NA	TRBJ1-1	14	CASSPESGSTEAFF	TGTGCCAGCTCACCAGAATCGGGGAGCACTGAAGCTTTCTTT
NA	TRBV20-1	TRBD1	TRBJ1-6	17	CSARVSSFRGEGSPLHF	TGCAGTGCTAGAGTTTCGTCATTCAGGGGGGAAGGCTCACCCCTCCACTTT
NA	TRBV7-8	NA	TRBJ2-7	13	CAGTPGGGYEQYF	TGTGCCGGCACCCCAGGGGGAGGCTACGAGCAGTACTTC
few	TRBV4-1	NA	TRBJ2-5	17	CASSQEGGPGPRETQYF	TGCGCCAGCAGCCAAGAAGGGGGTCCTGGACCAAGGGAGACCCAGTACTTC
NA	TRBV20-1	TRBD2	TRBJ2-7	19	CSAGGQGSTSGRWDYEQYF	TGCAGTGCAGGTGGACAGGGATCAACTAGCGGGAGATGGGACTACGAGCAGTACTTC
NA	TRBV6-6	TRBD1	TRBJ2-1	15	CASSNRQGSYNEQFF	TGTGCCAGCAGTAATAGACAGGGCTCCTACAATGAGCAGTTCTTC
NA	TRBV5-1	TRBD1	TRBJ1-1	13	CASSTGTGDEAFF	TGCGCCAGCAGCACCGGGACAGGGGACGAAGCTTTCTTT
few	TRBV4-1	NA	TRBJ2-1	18	CASSQVLPGGSSYNEQFF	TGCGCCAGCAGCCAAGTTCTCCCGGGGGGCTCCTCCTACAATGAGCAGTTCTTC
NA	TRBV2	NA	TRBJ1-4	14	CASSVRDGREKLFF	TGTGCCAGCAGTGTAAGGGACGGAAGAGAAAAACTGTTTTTT
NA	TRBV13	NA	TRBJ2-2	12	CASSFRARELFF	TGTGCCAGCAGCTTTCGGGCCCGGGAGCTGTTTTTT
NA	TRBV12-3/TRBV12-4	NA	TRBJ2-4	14	CASTPDRSKNIQYF	TGTGCCAGCACCCCAGACAGATCCAAAAACATTCAGTACTTC
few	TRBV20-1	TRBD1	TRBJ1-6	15	CSAREPGQGGSPLHF	TGCAGTGCTAGAGAACCGGGACAGGGGGGTTCACCCCTCCACTTT
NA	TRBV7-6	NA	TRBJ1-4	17	CASSLVNSRTLNEKLFF	TGTGCCAGCAGCTTAGTAAATTCCCGGACCCTAAATGAAAAACTGTTTTTT
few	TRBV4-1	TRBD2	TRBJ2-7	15	CASSQSYRQGGEQYF	TGCGCCAGCAGCCAGAGCTATCGGCAGGGAGGGGAGCAGTACTTC
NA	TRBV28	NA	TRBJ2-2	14	CASRGGEGTGELFF	TGTGCCAGCAGGGGCGGAGAGGGCACCGGGGAGCTGTTTTTT
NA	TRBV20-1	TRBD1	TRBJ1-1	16	CSCPPGPRDRNTEAFF	TGCAGCTGCCCCCCCGGTCCCCGGGACAGGAACACTGAAGCTTTCTTT
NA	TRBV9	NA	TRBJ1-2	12	CASNGNNRGYTF	TGTGCCAGCAACGGGAACAACCGTGGCTACACCTTC
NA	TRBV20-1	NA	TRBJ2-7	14	CSARDLRVNYEQYF	TGCAGTGCTAGAGATCTACGGGTAAACTACGAGCAGTACTTC
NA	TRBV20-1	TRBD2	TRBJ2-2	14	CSAASGTNTGELFF	TGCAGTGCAGCTAGCGGGACGAACACCGGGGAGCTGTTTTTT
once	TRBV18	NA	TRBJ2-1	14	CASSPPGTLNEQFF	TGTGCCAGCTCACCACCGGGGACCCTCAATGAGCAGTTCTTC
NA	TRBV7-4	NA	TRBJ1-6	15	CASSVGTPYNSPLHF	TGTGCCAGCAGCGTCGGGACACCTTATAATTCACCCCTCCACTTT
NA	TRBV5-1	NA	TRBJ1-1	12	CASSRDGTEAFF	TGCGCCAGCAGCCGGGACGGCACTGAAGCTTTCTTT
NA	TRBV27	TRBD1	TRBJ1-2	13	CASSLQGALGYTF	TGTGCCAGCAGTCTACAGGGGGCGCTTGGCTACACCTTC
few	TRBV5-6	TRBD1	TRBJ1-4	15	CASSWGTGRTEKLFF	TGTGCCAGCAGCTGGGGGACAGGCCGAACTGAAAAACTGTTTTTT
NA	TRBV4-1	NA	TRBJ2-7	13	CASSQDRVDEQYF	TGCGCCAGCAGCCAAGATCGGGTTGACGAGCAGTACTTC
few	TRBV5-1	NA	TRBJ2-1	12	CASSSIYNEQFF	TGCGCCAGCAGCTCAATATACAATGAGCAGTTCTTC
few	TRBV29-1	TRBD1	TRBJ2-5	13	CSAEQGAGETQYF	TGCAGCGCTGAGCAGGGGGCCGGAGAGACCCAGTACTTC
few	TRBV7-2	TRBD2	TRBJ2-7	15	CASSYGEGTPYEQYF	TGTGCCAGCAGCTACGGGGAGGGGACCCCCTACGAGCAGTACTTC
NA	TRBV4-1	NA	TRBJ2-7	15	CASSQLTGRWNEQYF	TGCGCCAGCAGCCAATTGACAGGGAGGTGGAACGAGCAGTACTTC
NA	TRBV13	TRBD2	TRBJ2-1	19	CASSFVLLAGGSRVSEQFF	TGTGCCAGCAGCTTCGTCCTCCTAGCGGGGGGGTCTAGGGTGAGTGAGCAGTTCTTC
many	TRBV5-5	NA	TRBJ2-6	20	CASSLAYSGQGGSGANVLTF	TGTGCCAGCAGCTTGGCCTACTCGGGACAAGGAGGCTCTGGGGCCAACGTCCTGACTTTC
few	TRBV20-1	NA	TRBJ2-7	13	CSASSRRSYEQYF	TGCAGTGCTAGTAGCCGCCGCTCCTACGAGCAGTACTTC
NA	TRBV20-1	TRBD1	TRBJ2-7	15	CSARDWGTGSYEQYF	TGCAGTGCTAGAGATTGGGGGACAGGCTCCTACGAGCAGTACTTC
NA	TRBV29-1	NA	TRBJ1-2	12	CSTVGAQYGYTF	TGCAGCACGGTGGGGGCGCAATATGGCTACACCTTC
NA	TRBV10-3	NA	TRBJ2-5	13	CAISEGGARPQYF	TGTGCCATCAGTGAAGGGGGAGCAAGGCCCCAGTACTTC
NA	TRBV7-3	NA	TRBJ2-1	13	CASSLTTGYEQFF	TGTGCCAGCAGCTTGACGACAGGCTATGAGCAGTTCTTC
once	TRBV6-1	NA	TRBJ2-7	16	CASSDEVNMFSYEQYF	TGTGCCAGCAGTGATGAGGTAAACATGTTTAGCTACGAGCAGTACTTC
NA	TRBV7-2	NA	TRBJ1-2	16	CASSLGRQDANYGYTF	TGTGCCAGCAGCTTAGGGCGACAGGATGCTAACTATGGCTACACCTTC
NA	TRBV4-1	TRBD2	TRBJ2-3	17	CASSRQLLAGTTDTQYF	TGCGCCAGCAGCCGCCAACTTCTAGCGGGAACCACAGATACGCAGTATTTT
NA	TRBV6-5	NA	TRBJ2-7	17	CASSYSALTGTIYEQYF	TGTGCCAGCAGTTACTCAGCACTGACCGGGACAATCTACGAGCAGTACTTC
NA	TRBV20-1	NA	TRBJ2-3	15	CSARDSEIVTDTQYF	TGCAGTGCTAGAGATTCCGAAATCGTCACAGATACGCAGTATTTT
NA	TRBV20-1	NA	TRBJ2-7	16	CSAQKQGPIRSYEQYF	TGCAGTGCTCAAAAACAGGGTCCAATAAGGTCCTACGAGCAGTACTTC
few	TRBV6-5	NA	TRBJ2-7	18	CASSYSGLTILPTYEQYF	TGTGCCAGCAGTTACTCAGGTCTTACCATTCTTCCCACCTACGAGCAGTACTTC
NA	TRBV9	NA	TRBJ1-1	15	CASSAYQGLSTEAFF	TGTGCCAGCAGCGCCTACCAGGGGTTGAGCACTGAAGCTTTCTTT
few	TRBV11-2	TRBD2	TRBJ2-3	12	CASSTSGYTQYF	TGTGCCAGCAGCACTAGCGGCTATACGCAGTATTTT
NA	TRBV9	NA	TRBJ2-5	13	CASGGNNGETQYF	TGTGCCAGCGGCGGGAATAACGGAGAGACCCAGTACTTC